Listed here is a single T cell receptor (beta chain). The CDR3 extends over 13 amino acids. The V gene lost 1 base and the J gene lost 3 bases, with 4 bases spanning the gap. The germline gives CDR1 LNHDA, CDR2 SQIVND (reference sequence). A quantity of roughly 0.5 to 1 ug RNA underwent reverse transcription using random hexamers. TCRdb re-derived calls from the immunoSEQ multiplex PCR reads in MiXCR, one entry per CDR3 protein. Here the sample spans about 90,000 distinct CDR3 sequences, about 96% being singletons. These data come from a study of CD8 T cells in Susac syndrome. The origin of this receptor is a human donor with Susac syndrome. Material for sequencing was CD8+ T cells from PBMCs. The V gene is TRBV19, the J gene TRBJ2-1, with D unresolved. The DNA of the CDR3 is TGTGCCAGTAGTATAGGCAGCTACAATGAGCAGTTCTTC. It codes for CASSIGSYNEQFF.